The rows below give T cell receptor beta chains drawn from one sample of a study of blood T cell repertoires in COVID-19. Profiled with immunoSEQ multiplex PCR; TCRdb holds only in-frame clones, not every one. The table lists hundreds of thousands of clones, around 86% of them singletons, with approximately 1.5% in the top ten. Sample: peripheral blood. Source of these receptors: a woman aged 25 to 39 with active or convalescent COVID-19. The CDR3 runs from the conserved cysteine through the conserved F or W. A D gene is named only where the DNA matches it firmly. Clone size appears in some rows only: once, few, many, or a class for an expanded clone.

CSVGQGNTGELFF	TGCAGCGTTGGACAGGGGAACACCGGGGAGCTGTTTTTT	TRBV29-1	TRBJ2-2	-	TRBD1
CASKGVQTYEQYF	TGCGCCAGCAAGGGGGTGCAAACCTACGAGCAGTACTTC	TRBV5-1	TRBJ2-7	-	-
CASSLGQGASGELFF	TGTGCCAGCAGCTTGGGACAGGGGGCGTCCGGGGAGCTGTTTTTT	TRBV7-9	TRBJ2-2	-	TRBD1
CASSRLTDYEQYF	TGCGCCAGCAGCCGTTTGACAGACTACGAGCAGTACTTC	TRBV4-1	TRBJ2-7	-	-
CASSLDASGGYTQYF	TGTGCCAGCAGCTTGGATGCTAGCGGGGGGTATACGCAGTATTTT	TRBV5-4	TRBJ2-3	-	TRBD2
CASSLVAGVVDTQYF	TGCGCCAGCAGCTTGGTTGCGGGAGTGGTAGATACGCAGTATTTT	TRBV5-1	TRBJ2-3	-	TRBD2
CASTRDRVGDTQYF	TGCGCCAGTACCAGGGACAGGGTAGGGGATACGCAGTATTTT	TRBV19	TRBJ2-3	-	TRBD1
CASSLVGGSGNEQFF	TGTGCCAGCAGCTTAGTGGGCGGGAGCGGGAATGAGCAGTTCTTC	TRBV7-2	TRBJ2-1	-	TRBD2
CASRFRGLGQGNTEAFF	TGTGCAAGTCGCTTCCGCGGGCTGGGACAGGGGAACACTGAAGCTTTCTTT	TRBV12-2	TRBJ1-1	once	-
CASSEGAHYGYTF	TGTGCCAGCAGTGAAGGGGCGCACTATGGCTACACCTTC	TRBV25-1	TRBJ1-2	-	-
CASSRPTGGNSPLHF	TGTGCCAGCAGCCGCCCGACAGGGGGAAATTCACCCCTCCACTTT	TRBV7-2	TRBJ1-6	-	TRBD1
CSVQGIGTEAFF	TGCAGCGTACAGGGGATCGGCACTGAAGCTTTCTTT	TRBV29-1	TRBJ1-1	-	TRBD1
CASSLGRLAPPYEQYF	TGTGCCAGCAGCTTAGGGAGATTGGCGCCACCCTACGAGCAGTACTTC	TRBV7-2	TRBJ2-7	-	-
CASSGTGTGVSYEQYF	TGTGCCAGCAGCGGAACCGGGACAGGGGTCTCCTACGAGCAGTACTTC	TRBV7-9	TRBJ2-7	-	TRBD1
CASSQSDRENTEAFF	TGCGCCAGCAGCCAAAGTGACAGGGAGAACACTGAAGCTTTCTTT	TRBV4-1	TRBJ1-1	-	TRBD1
CASGSTPGNTIYF	TGTGCCAGCGGCTCAACACCTGGAAACACCATATATTTT	TRBV9	TRBJ1-3	-	-
CASSSGVTGELFF	TGTGCCAGCAGTTCAGGGGTGACCGGGGAGCTGTTTTTT	TRBV27	TRBJ2-2	-	-
CASSQESRAGNTIYF	TGCGCCAGCAGCCAAGAATCGCGAGCTGGAAACACCATATATTTT	TRBV4-1	TRBJ1-3	-	-
CASSLPGQGMYEQYF	TGTGCCAGCAGCCTTCCGGGACAGGGGATGTACGAGCAGTACTTC	TRBV11-2	TRBJ2-7	-	TRBD1
CASQGQGDYEQYF	TGTGCCTCCCAGGGACAGGGGGATTACGAGCAGTACTTC	TRBV12-3/TRBV12-4	TRBJ2-7	-	TRBD1
CASRGDRVNTEAFF	TGTGCCAGCAGGGGGGACAGGGTAAACACTGAAGCTTTCTTT	TRBV2	TRBJ1-1	-	TRBD1
CASSLETSGGTDTQYF	TGTGCCAGCTCACTGGAGACTAGCGGGGGCACAGATACGCAGTATTTT	TRBV18	TRBJ2-3	-	TRBD2
CASRGTSWNEQFF	TGTGCCAGCAGGGGGACTAGCTGGAATGAGCAGTTCTTC	TRBV6-5	TRBJ2-1	-	TRBD2
CASSFGQQTEAFF	TGCGCCAGCAGCTTTGGGCAGCAAACTGAAGCTTTCTTT	TRBV5-1	TRBJ1-1	-	-
CASSQDRVSTGELFF	TGCGCCAGCAGCCAAGACAGGGTCTCCACCGGGGAGCTGTTTTTT	TRBV4-1	TRBJ2-2	-	-
CASSLDTGEETQYF	TGCGCCAGCAGCTTGGACACAGGGGAGGAGACCCAGTACTTC	TRBV5-1	TRBJ2-5	-	TRBD1
CASSLGTGLMGWTEAFF	TGTGCCAGCAGCTTGGGGACAGGCCTTATGGGGTGGACTGAAGCTTTCTTT	TRBV5-6	TRBJ1-1	-	TRBD1
CASKDWGGADTEAFF	TGTGCCAGCAAGGATTGGGGGGGCGCCGACACTGAAGCTTTCTTT	TRBV27	TRBJ1-1	-	-
CASSSLRASGYGYTF	TGCGCCAGCAGCTCTCTCAGGGCGTCTGGCTATGGCTACACCTTC	TRBV5-1	TRBJ1-2	-	-
CASSFRGAPNTEAFF	TGTGCCAGCAGTTTTCGGGGGGCCCCGAACACTGAAGCTTTCTTT	TRBV28	TRBJ1-1	few	-
CASSSIAGVGTNTGELFF	TGTGCCAGCAGCTCGATAGCGGGAGTGGGGACGAACACCGGGGAGCTGTTTTTT	TRBV2	TRBJ2-2	-	TRBD2
CASSISQGTQPQHF	TGTGCCAGTAGTATTTCCCAGGGGACTCAGCCCCAGCATTTT	TRBV19	TRBJ1-5	-	-
CATSDYGTGESNQPQHF	TGTGCCACCAGTGACTACGGGACAGGGGAGAGCAATCAGCCCCAGCATTTT	TRBV24-1	TRBJ1-5	-	TRBD1
CASSKSGETQYF	TGTGCCAGCAGCAAATCGGGGGAGACCCAGTACTTC	TRBV21-1	TRBJ2-5	once	-
CASENRRHGYTF	TGTGCCAGTGAAAACAGGCGGCATGGCTACACCTTC	TRBV19	TRBJ1-2	-	-
CASIGGENSGFTGELFF	TGCGCCAGCATCGGCGGAGAAAATAGCGGGTTTACCGGGGAGCTGTTTTTT	TRBV5-1	TRBJ2-2	many	TRBD2
CASSGGTGGTQPQHF	TGTGCCAGCAGTGGGGGGACAGGGGGCACTCAGCCCCAGCATTTT	TRBV2	TRBJ1-5	-	TRBD1
CASSDVVTQYF	TGCGCCAGCAGTGATGTAGTGACGCAGTATTTT	TRBV10-1	TRBJ2-3	-	-
CASNNQQGMGGYTF	TGTGCCAGCAACAACCAACAGGGGATGGGTGGCTACACCTTC	TRBV6-5	TRBJ1-2	-	TRBD1
CASSPWTGNSPLTEAFF	TGTGCCAGTAGTCCCTGGACAGGGAATAGTCCGCTCACTGAAGCTTTCTTT	TRBV19	TRBJ1-1	once	TRBD1
CASSPPADRGGKLFF	TGTGCCAGCTCACCGCCCGCGGACAGGGGTGGAAAACTGTTTTTT	TRBV18	TRBJ1-4	-	TRBD1
CASSLPGNNEQFF	TGTGCCAGCAGCTTGCCGGGGAACAATGAGCAGTTCTTC	TRBV5-4	TRBJ2-1	-	-
CASSPQGNTGELFF	TGTGCCAGCTCACCTCAGGGAAACACCGGGGAGCTGTTTTTT	TRBV18	TRBJ2-2	-	-
CASSLSPNYGYTF	TGTGCCAGCAGTTTAAGCCCTAACTATGGCTACACCTTC	TRBV12-3/TRBV12-4	TRBJ1-2	-	-
CASSPFSGGEQFF	TGTGCCAGCAGCCCTTTTAGCGGGGGTGAGCAGTTCTTC	TRBV3-1/TRBV3-2	TRBJ2-1	once	TRBD2
CSVGTGGPETQYF	TGCAGCGTTGGGACAGGGGGCCCAGAGACCCAGTACTTC	TRBV29-1	TRBJ2-5	-	TRBD1
CASSLSGAGDYGYTF	TGTGCCAGCAGCTTGTCAGGGGCGGGTGACTATGGCTACACCTTC	TRBV5-5	TRBJ1-2	-	-
CASSIGGSYGEQFF	TGTGCCAGCAGCATCGGTGGGAGTTACGGCGAGCAGTTCTTC	TRBV27	TRBJ2-1	-	-
CASSYSPGGSYGYTF	TGTGCCAGCAGTTACTCGCCGGGGGGCTCTTATGGCTACACCTTC	TRBV28	TRBJ1-2	-	-
CASSLRTGGDVTQYF	TGTGCCAGCAGCCTGAGAACAGGGGGGGATGTGACCCAGTACTTC	TRBV6-5	TRBJ2-5	-	-
CASSVEGGGNSPLHF	TGTGCCAGCAGCGTAGAAGGGGGTGGGAATTCACCCCTCCACTTT	TRBV9	TRBJ1-6	-	-
CASSYSFQGFQTEAFF	TGTGCCAGCAGTTACTCGTTTCAGGGGTTCCAGACTGAAGCTTTCTTT	TRBV6-5	TRBJ1-1	-	-
CASSEQFSGNTIYF	TGTGCCAGCAGCGAACAGTTCTCTGGAAACACCATATATTTT	TRBV5-8	TRBJ1-3	-	-
CASSLGTSGKDTQYF	TGCGCCAGCAGCCTAGGGACTAGCGGGAAAGATACGCAGTATTTT	TRBV5-1	TRBJ2-3	-	TRBD2